The 6 T cell receptor beta chains given below trace back to one sample, sequenced in a study of OX40 agonist ivuxolimab in advanced cancers. Generated by immunoSEQ multiplex PCR, the TCRdb table keeps only in-frame clones and is missing some. The sample records about 120,000 clones, around 91% being singletons. The starting material was CD4+ or CD8+ T cells sorted from blood, obtained in a trial of the OX40 agonist ivuxolimab. The receptors shown here come from an adult with an advanced solid tumor such as melanoma, head and neck, liver or kidney cancer.

This rearrangement joins TRBV21-1 to TRBJ2-6; the table's D call TRBD2 went unverified against the DNA. TRBV21-1 is termed a pseudogene. There are 13 residues in the CDR3. The CDR3 nucleotides read TGTGCCAGCAGCAAAGGAGGGCCGAACGTCCTGACTTTC. Its protein product is CASSKGGPNVLTF.

This clone was picked up one time. V gene TRBV29-1 combines with J gene TRBJ2-1; perhaps TRBD2 as D (5 bases). Per germline, CDR1 SQVTM and CDR2 ANQGSEA. This CDR3 is 9 amino acids long. The CDR3 protein is CRAGNEQFF. CDR3 DNA: TGCAGGGCGGGCAATGAGCAGTTCTTC.

This chain connects TRBV5-3 to TRBJ1-2; D is ambiguous. TRBV5-3 is reported as an ORF; its role is uncertain. The V and J ends lost 0 bases and 7 bases respectively, with 19 bases between them. This CDR3 spans 16 amino acids. The CDR3 nucleotides read TGTGCCAGAAGCTTGGATCATCCGCACCCCTCCTCTGGCTACACCTTC. This codes for CARSLDHPHPSSGYTF.

This clone was detected once. The chain joins TRBV4-3 to TRBJ1-4, with a weak D call TRBD1 (5 bases). The V gene's germline CDR1 is LGHNA and CDR2 YSLEER. The CDR3 spans 17 residues. V was shortened by 1 base and J by 0 bases, with 12 bases between the two germline ends. The CDR3: CASSQGGSITTNEKLFF. The CDR3, as DNA: TGCGCCAGCAGCCAAGGGGGGTCTATTACAACTAATGAAAAACTGTTTTTT.

The CDR3 reads CASSPPVGGEQYF. CDR3 sequence (DNA): TGTGCCAGCAGCCCTCCCGTGGGGGGTGAGCAGTACTTC. V usage is TRBV7-8 and J usage is TRBJ2-7; the D gene is possibly TRBD2 (6 bases). V was shortened by 5 bases and J by 7 bases, with 15 bases between the two germline ends. This CDR3 is 13 amino acids long. Germline CDR1 and CDR2: SGHVS and FQNEAQ.

This chain uses TRBV4-1 with TRBJ1-1; D perhaps matches TRBD1 (5 bases). This CDR3 has 14 residues. The germline CDR1 and CDR2 sequences are MGHRA and YSYEKL. V was clipped by 1 base and J by 12 bases, with 18 bases between them. CDR3 in DNA: TGCGCCAGCAGCCAAGTGGGGGGTAAGTTTTTGACTTTCTTT. It is translated as CASSQVGGKFLTFF.